A single sample gave rise to the 7 T cell receptor beta chains below, sequenced in a study of shared clonotypes between healthy human individuals. Assay: immunoSEQ multiplex PCR; the TCRdb copy retains only in-frame clones and omits some. This sample yields about 2.4 million clones, of which approximately 93% are seen a single time; about 0.39% belongs to the top ten. The sequencing input was naive CD4+ T cells from PBMCs. Subset reported: CD45RA+ positively selected. Receptor source: a man between 18 and 29 years old in good health. Some clones in this sample may be carry-over from other donors' samples.

The V and J genes are TRBV5-1 and TRBJ1-1, with 9 bases fitting TRBD1. Germline V lookup: CDR1 SGHRS, CDR2 YFSETQ. The CDR3 extends over 15 amino acids. V gave up 2 bases and J gave up 5 bases; unmatched junction bases: 7. CDR3 sequence: CASSFQGQGGTEAFF. CDR3 DNA: TGCGCCAGCAGCTTTCAGGGACAGGGTGGTACTGAAGCTTTCTTT.

The chain recombines TRBV6-5 with TRBJ1-5; weak D call: TRBD1 (5 bases). The germline V and J ends were trimmed by 6 bases and 4 bases, with 13 bases remaining between them. CDR1 and CDR2 (germline): MNHEY, SVGAGI. This CDR3 is built from 14 residues. CDR3 sequence: CASRGPGPNQPQHF. The CDR3 DNA follows: TGTGCCAGCAGAGGACCGGGACCTAATCAGCCCCAGCATTTT.

This clone was detected only once. The V gene is TRBV29-1, the J gene TRBJ2-7, with D hard to call. The V gene's germline CDR1 is SQVTM and CDR2 ANQGSEA. The CDR3 sequence is 10 residues long. Trimming left V 6 bases short and J 2 bases short, with 5 bases between. In nucleotides, the CDR3 is TGCAGCGTCCGCACCTACGAGCAGTACTTC. It specifies CSVRTYEQYF.

The chain joins TRBV5-1 to TRBJ2-3; 11 nucleotides align to TRBD1. The CDR3 covers 17 residues. Trimming at V came to 4 bases and at J to 4 bases, leaving 11 bases not matched to a gene. CDR1 and CDR2 from the germline V gene are SGHRS and YFSETQ. CDR3: CASSKGQGAGNPDTQYF. The CDR3 DNA is TGCGCCAGCAGCAAAGGACAGGGGGCCGGGAACCCAGATACGCAGTATTTT. Full variable domain (outside the CDR3, taken from reference TRBV5-1 and TRBJ2-3): KAGVTQTPRYLIKTRGQQVTLSCSPISGHRSVSWYQQTPGQGLQFLFEYFSETQRNKGNFPGRFSGRQFSNSRSEMNVSTLELGDSALYLCASSKGQGAGNPDTQYFGPGTRLTVL.

The chain uses TRBV19 and TRBJ1-2; 7 positions match TRBD1. The V segment lost 4 bases and the J segment 5 bases; nucleotides outside the gene matches: 7. CDR1 and CDR2 (germline): LNHDA, SQIVND (reference sequence). This CDR3 contains 14 residues. The CDR3 loop reads CASSTRGEGYGYTF. The CDR3 DNA reads TGTGCCAGTAGTACCAGGGGGGAAGGATATGGCTACACCTTC. The whole variable domain, filled in from reference TRBV19 and TRBJ1-2, reads DGGITQSPKYLFRKEGQNVTLSCEQNLNHDAMYWYRQDPGQGLRLIYYSQIVNDFQKGDIAEGYSVSREKKESFPLTVTSAQKNPTAFYLCASSTRGEGYGYTFGSGTRLTVV.

This chain uses TRBV7-9 with TRBJ2-7; D is uncertain. Trimming shortened V by 1 base and J by 7 bases, and 8 bases separated the two germline ends. Per the germline V gene, CDR1 is SEHNR and CDR2 is FQNEAQ (reference sequence). The CDR3 runs 12 residues. This CDR3 is CASSLGKGEQYF. In nucleotides, the CDR3 is TGTGCCAGCAGCTTAGGCAAGGGTGAGCAGTACTTC. The full variable domain, completed using reference TRBV7-9 and TRBJ2-7, is DTGVSQNPRHKITKRGQNVTFRCDPISEHNRLYWYRQTLGQGPEFLTYFQNEAQLEKSRLLSDRFSAERPKGSFSTLEIQRTEQGDSAMYLCASSLGKGEQYFGPGTRLTVT.

CDR3 DNA sequence: TGTGCCAGCAGGGCAGGATTCGATCAGCCCCAGCATTTT. Residues: CASRAGFDQPQHF. The rearrangement links TRBV28 to TRBJ1-5, with D unclear. Germline values: CDR1 MDHEN, CDR2 SYDVKM. The CDR3 has 13 residues. V was cut by 6 bases and J by 5 bases, with 11 bases left in between.